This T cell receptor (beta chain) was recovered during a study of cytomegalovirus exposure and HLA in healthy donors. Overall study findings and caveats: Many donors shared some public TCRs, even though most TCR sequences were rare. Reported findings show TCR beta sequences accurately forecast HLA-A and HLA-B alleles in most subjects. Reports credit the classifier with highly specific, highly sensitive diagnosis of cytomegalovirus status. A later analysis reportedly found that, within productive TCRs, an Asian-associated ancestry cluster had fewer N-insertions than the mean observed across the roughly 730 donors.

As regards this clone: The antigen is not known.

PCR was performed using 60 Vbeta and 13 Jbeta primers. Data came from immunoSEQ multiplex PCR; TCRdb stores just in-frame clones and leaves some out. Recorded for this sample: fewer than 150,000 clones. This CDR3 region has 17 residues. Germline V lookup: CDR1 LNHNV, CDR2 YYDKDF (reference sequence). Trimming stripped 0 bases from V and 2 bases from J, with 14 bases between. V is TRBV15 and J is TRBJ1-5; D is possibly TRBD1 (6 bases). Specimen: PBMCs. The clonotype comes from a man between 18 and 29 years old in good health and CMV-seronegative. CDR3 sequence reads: CATSRDQRTEGNQPQHF. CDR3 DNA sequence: TGTGCCACCAGCAGAGATCAAAGGACAGAAGGCAATCAGCCCCAGCATTTT.